The 10 T cell receptor beta chains given below trace back to one sample, sequenced in a study of cytomegalovirus exposure and HLA in healthy donors. Produced via immunoSEQ multiplex PCR; TCRdb's table is partial and in-frame only. The sample gives a few hundred thousand clones, nearly 90% of which show up once; approximately 0.95% is in the top ten. The sequencing sample was made of PBMCs. These receptors were taken from a man between 25 and 39 years old in good health and CMV-seronegative.

This clone was observed a handful of times. The chain is built from TRBV5-6 and TRBJ1-2; D is uncertain. This CDR3 is 12 amino acids long. The V gene's germline CDR1 is SGHDT and CDR2 YYEEEE. V lost 3 bases, J lost 7 bases, and 10 bases lay in between. CDR3 loop: CASSSGLGGYTF. CDR3 DNA sequence: TGTGCCAGCAGCTCGGGATTAGGTGGCTACACCTTC.

This clone was found a few times. The chain couples TRBV7-9 to TRBJ1-2, with no clear D. CDR1 is SEHNR, CDR2 FQNEAQ, per germline (reference sequence). Trimming stripped 0 bases from V and 4 bases from J, with 6 bases between. The CDR3 length is 13 residues. Here the CDR3 DNA reads TGTGCCAGCAGCTTAGCAGCGGTCTATGGCTACACCTTC. This gives the protein CASSLAAVYGYTF.

The V gene is TRBV14, the J gene TRBJ2-3; maybe TRBD1 (6 bases). The CDR3 has 16 residues. CDR1 is SGHDN, CDR2 FVKESK, per germline. V was pared by 1 base and J by 5 bases, with 16 bases between. The CDR3 reads CASSQGGGVRGDTQYF. CDR3 nucleotide sequence: TGTGCCAGCAGCCAAGGTGGGGGCGTGCGTGGAGATACGCAGTATTTT.

The chain is built from TRBV4-3 and TRBJ2-2; 7 positions match TRBD1. Germline V gene data show CDR1 as LGHNA and CDR2 as YSLEER. The CDR3 is 15 amino acids. The V gene end was trimmed by 4 bases and the J gene end by 3 bases; junction bases not matched to a gene: 5. The CDR3, as DNA: TGCGCCAGCAGCCCCCTACAGGGGTACACCGGGGAGCTGTTTTTT. Protein sequence: CASSPLQGYTGELFF.

V and J are TRBV6-1 and TRBJ2-7; tentatively, D is TRBD1 (6 bases). This CDR3 has 16 residues. V was shortened by 4 bases and J by 3 bases, with 19 bases between the two germline ends. The germline V gene encodes CDR1 MNHNS and CDR2 SASEGT. CDR3 residues: CASSGGPGQLLYEQYF. CDR3 in DNA: TGTGCCAGCAGTGGGGGACCGGGACAATTACTCTACGAGCAGTACTTC.

The DNA of the CDR3 is TGTGCCAGCAGACCAGCGGGCTCCCAAGAGACCCAGTACTTC. It encodes CASRPAGSQETQYF. The rearrangement joins TRBV2 to TRBJ2-5, with TRBD2 as a possible D gene (6 bases). The V gene's germline CDR1 is SNHLY and CDR2 FYNNEI. The CDR3 runs 14 residues. Trimming removed 6 bases at V and 1 base at J, with 12 bases between.

This clone appeared a few times. The rearrangement joins TRBV19 to TRBJ1-2, with D unresolved. V dropped 8 bases and J dropped 5 bases, with 12 bases sitting between them. The CDR3 is 12 residues long. Germline V gives CDR1 LNHDA, CDR2 SQIVND (reference sequence). CDR3 amino acids: CASGSGGYGYTF. CDR3 DNA sequence: TGTGCCAGTGGATCAGGAGGGTATGGCTACACCTTC.

This rearrangement joins TRBV4-1 to TRBJ1-5, with D possibly matching TRBD1 (5 bases). Trimming cost V 4 bases and J 3 bases, with 19 bases left between them. The CDR3 consists of 17 residues. Germline V lookup: CDR1 MGHRA, CDR2 YSYEKL. The CDR3: CASSPAPVQGPNQPQHF. As DNA, the CDR3 is TGCGCCAGCAGCCCAGCTCCCGTGCAGGGCCCCAATCAGCCCCAGCATTTT.

The chain links TRBV5-6 to TRBJ1-1; TRBD1 is a possible D gene (6 bases). Germline V gene sequence: CDR1 SGHDT, CDR2 YYEEEE. This CDR3 has 17 residues. Trimming removed 0 bases at V and 1 base at J, with 16 bases between. The CDR3 coding sequence is TGTGCCAGCAGCTTGGGGGTGTGGACAGCTCCGAACACTGAAGCTTTCTTT. Translating it yields CASSLGVWTAPNTEAFF.

The CDR3 coding sequence is TGCGCCAGCAGCCAAGGACAGGCCGGCCCCTACGAGCAGTACTTC. Translating gives CASSQGQAGPYEQYF. V and J are TRBV4-3 and TRBJ2-7; perhaps TRBD1 as D (6 bases). Looked up from germline, CDR1 is LGHNA and CDR2 is YSLEER. V lost 1 base and J 2 bases, leaving 12 bases between the germline ends. This CDR3 region has 15 residues.